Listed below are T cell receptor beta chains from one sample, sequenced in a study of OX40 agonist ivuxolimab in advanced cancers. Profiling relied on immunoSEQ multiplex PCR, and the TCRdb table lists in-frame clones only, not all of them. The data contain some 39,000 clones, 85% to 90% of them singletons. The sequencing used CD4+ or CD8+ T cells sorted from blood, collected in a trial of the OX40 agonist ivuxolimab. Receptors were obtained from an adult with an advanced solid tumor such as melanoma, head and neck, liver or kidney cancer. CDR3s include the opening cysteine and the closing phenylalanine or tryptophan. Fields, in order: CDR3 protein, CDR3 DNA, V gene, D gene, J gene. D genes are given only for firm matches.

CAIIEGGNTQYF TGTGCCATTATAGAAGGGGGAAATACGCAGTATTTT TRBV7-9 - TRBJ2-3
CASSAWGTGEETQYF TGTGCCAGCAGTGCATGGGGGACAGGGGAAGAGACCCAGTACTTC TRBV25-1 TRBD1 TRBJ2-5
CASSPPPPELGNIQYF TGTGCCAGCAGTCCCCCGCCGCCGGAACTTGGGAACATTCAGTACTTC TRBV28 - TRBJ2-4
CASSSGRLLNTGELFF TGTGCCAGCAGCTCGGGACGCCTACTGAACACCGGGGAGCTGTTTTTT TRBV7-8 - TRBJ2-2
CASSRRTGEQPQHF TGTGCCAGCAGCCGACGGACAGGGGAGCAGCCCCAGCATTTT TRBV16 TRBD1 TRBJ1-5
CASSPRRFNEKLFF TGTGCCAGCAGTCCTAGGCGGTTTAATGAAAAACTGTTTTTT TRBV27 - TRBJ1-4
CASRRDRTNTGELFF TGTGCCAGCAGGAGGGACAGGACAAACACCGGGGAGCTGTTTTTT TRBV2 TRBD1 TRBJ2-2
CASSPTSGRVDTQYF TGCGCCAGCAGCCCGACTAGCGGGCGGGTAGATACGCAGTATTTT TRBV5-1 TRBD2 TRBJ2-3
CASSREWALLSTGELFF TGCGCCAGCAGCAGAGAGTGGGCCCTGCTAAGCACCGGGGAGCTGTTTTTT TRBV5-1 - TRBJ2-2
CASSEWDQPQHF TGTGCCAGCAGTGAATGGGATCAGCCCCAGCATTTT TRBV6-1 - TRBJ1-5
CAWGIGTYPGELFF TGTGCCTGGGGGATCGGGACTTATCCCGGGGAGCTGTTTTTT TRBV30 - TRBJ2-2
CASSLKGPMAQYF TGTGCCAGCAGTTTAAAAGGTCCCATGGCGCAGTATTTT TRBV27 - TRBJ2-3
CASATSGSRTDTQYF TGTGCCAGCGCTACTAGCGGGAGTCGTACAGATACGCAGTATTTT TRBV6-1 TRBD2 TRBJ2-3